The 11 T cell receptor beta chains given below trace back to one sample, sequenced in a study of technical replicates of blood from several donors. Clones were read by immunoSEQ multiplex PCR, and TCRdb kept only the in-frame ones, dropping some. The sample yields roughly 80,000 clones, approximately 94% seen once. The specimen was T cells isolated from PBMCs. Receptors originate from a human donor in good health.

The V call is TRBV19, the J call TRBJ1-5, with D perhaps TRBD1 (6 bases). Trimming cost V 4 bases and J 1 base, with 11 bases left between them. CDR3 length: 15 residues. In germline, CDR1 is LNHDA, CDR2 SQIVND (reference sequence). The CDR3: CASSTLTGSNQPQHF. The CDR3 coding sequence is TGTGCCAGTAGTACCCTGACAGGAAGCAATCAGCCCCAGCATTTT. The variable domain in full, with the rest retrieved from reference TRBV19 and TRBJ1-5, is DGGITQSPKYLFRKEGQNVTLSCEQNLNHDAMYWYRQDPGQGLRLIYYSQIVNDFQKGDIAEGYSVSREKKESFPLTVTSAQKNPTAFYLCASSTLTGSNQPQHFGDGTRLSIL.

This chain uses TRBV6-5 with TRBJ2-1, with D possibly TRBD2 on 5 matching bases. This CDR3 is 15 amino acids long. Germline assignment: CDR1 MNHEY and CDR2 SVGAGI. The germline V and J ends were trimmed by 4 bases and 7 bases, with 17 bases remaining between them. The CDR3 is CASSFPGKGLNEQFF. In DNA form, the CDR3 reads TGTGCCAGCAGTTTCCCCGGGAAGGGTTTGAATGAGCAGTTCTTC.

The chain has TRBV7-3 and TRBJ2-2, with D perhaps matching TRBD2 (6 bases). This CDR3 is 16 amino acids long. Germline CDR1 is SGHTA and CDR2 is FQGTGA. Trimming removed 1 base at V and 1 base at J, with 10 bases between. Here the CDR3 DNA reads TGTGCCAGCAGCTTAATGGGGGGAATGAACACCGGGGAGCTGTTTTTT. This codes for CASSLMGGMNTGELFF.

The CDR3 loop is CASSQEWPGTEANYGYTF. CDR3 nucleotide sequence: TGCGCCAGCAGCCAAGAGTGGCCCGGGACAGAAGCTAACTATGGCTACACCTTC. V and J are TRBV4-1 and TRBJ1-2; 7 bases are a match to TRBD1. CDR1 and CDR2 (germline): MGHRA, YSYEKL. V trimming: 0 bases; J trimming: 0 bases; junction bases outside the gene matches: 10. The CDR3 has 18 amino acids.

The CDR3 coding sequence is TGTGCCACCACCACGGACTTACAAGAGACCCAGTACTTC. Protein: CATTTDLQETQYF. The chain is built from TRBV15 and TRBJ2-5; a weak D match, TRBD2 (5 bases). V lost 7 bases to trimming and J lost 2 bases, with 11 bases between them. The CDR3 runs 13 residues. Germline CDR1 and CDR2: LNHNV and YYDKDF (reference sequence).

V gene TRBV29-1 combines with J gene TRBJ2-2; D unclear. V was pared by 5 bases and J by 3 bases, with 4 bases between. This CDR3 has 11 amino acids. Per the germline V gene, CDR1 is SQVTM and CDR2 is ANQGSEA. CDR3 in DNA: TGCAGCGTTCTTCACACCGGGGAGCTGTTTTTT. Translated: CSVLHTGELFF.

The J gene is TRBJ1-2, the V gene TRBV2; D not certain. CDR1 is SNHLY and CDR2 is FYNNEI in the germline V gene. With 9 bases removed from V and 2 bases from J, the gap between germline ends came to 7 bases. The CDR3 loop spans 11 amino acids. CDR3: CARVENYGYTF. CDR3 DNA: TGTGCCAGAGTAGAGAACTATGGCTACACCTTC.

This chain links TRBV2 with TRBJ2-7, with TRBD1 identical over 7 bases. V lost 4 bases to trimming and J lost 4 bases; unmatched junction nucleotides: 7. The CDR3 is 14 amino acids. CDR1 and CDR2 from the germline V gene are SNHLY and FYNNEI. The CDR3 DNA sequence: TGTGCCAGCAGTGGTGACAGGGAGCTATACGAGCAGTACTTC. It is translated as CASSGDRELYEQYF.

CDR3 region: CASSKGQVNEQFF. The DNA for the CDR3 is TGTGCCAGTAGTAAGGGACAGGTCAATGAGCAGTTCTTC. The J gene is TRBJ2-1, the V gene TRBV19, with 8 bases fitting TRBD1. The CDR3 loop spans 13 amino acids. With 4 bases clipped from V and 6 bases from J, the junction kept 2 bases outside the gene matches. Germline-derived CDR1 and CDR2 are LNHDA and SQIVND (reference sequence).

The CDR3 protein is CASSPISGKGYLSYEQYF. The CDR3 bases are TGTGCCAGCAGTCCAATAAGCGGAAAAGGGTACCTGTCCTACGAGCAGTACTTC. The chain couples TRBV28 to TRBJ2-7; tentatively, D is TRBD2 (5 bases). This CDR3 comprises 18 residues. The germline V gene has CDR1 MDHEN and CDR2 SYDVKM. Deletions cut 5 bases from V and 1 base from J, with 24 bases between.

V and J are TRBV5-1 and TRBJ2-1; 7 bases line up with TRBD1. The CDR3 runs 14 residues. J gave up 8 bases and V 3 bases, and 8 bases lay outside the gene matches. Germline CDR1 SGHRS, CDR2 YFSETQ. The CDR3: CASSYRYQGDEQFF. In nucleotides, the CDR3 is TGCGCCAGCAGCTACAGATACCAGGGGGATGAGCAGTTCTTC.